The 6 T cell receptor beta chains listed next were all sequenced from one sample in a study of vaccination and CD4 T cells after COVID-19. No cognate antigen is known for these TCRs. Sample treatment: roughly 10-day PBMC culture with coronavirus spike peptide pools or control peptides (ViraFEST assay). Cultured CD4+ T cell DNA was sequenced using the Oncomine TCR Beta short-read assay. TCRdb redid the calling of the PCR reads with MiXCR, one entry per CDR3 protein. Counted here are 15,000 or so distinct CDR3 sequences, about 39% occurring once; the ten biggest clones make up roughly 8.8%. The sequenced sample was CD4+ T cells from blood, cultured in vitro. These receptors originate from a human donor who had recovered from COVID-19.

V and J are TRBV9 and TRBJ2-5, with D possibly matching TRBD2 (6 bases). Germline V gene data show CDR1 as SGDLS and CDR2 as YYNGEE. The CDR3 totals 13 residues. The V gene lost 1 base and the J gene lost 5 bases, with 9 bases spanning the gap. CDR3 amino acids: CASSVRERETQYF. The CDR3 DNA reads as TGTGCCAGCAGCGTACGGGAGCGGGAGACCCAGTACTTC.

The chain links TRBV2 to TRBJ1-5; tentatively, D is TRBD1 (6 bases). V was cut by 0 bases and J by 11 bases, with 17 bases left in between. Germline assignment: CDR1 SNHLY and CDR2 FYNNEI. There are 15 residues in the CDR3. The CDR3 region is CASSEARGGMGTQHF. The DNA for the CDR3 is TGTGCCAGCAGTGAAGCCAGGGGCGGTATGGGGACCCAGCATTTT.

This clonotype was seen more than once but under ten times. The chain combines TRBV24-1 with TRBJ1-2; D is unclear. The CDR3 is 16 residues long. Germline CDR1 reads KGHDR; CDR2 reads SFDVKD. Trimming took off 2 bases at V and 4 bases at J, with 16 bases between the two ends. CDR3 in amino acids: CATSDSRTAPGYGYTF. The CDR3 nucleotides are TGTGCCACCAGTGATTCCCGGACCGCGCCCGGCTATGGCTACACCTTC.

The genes are TRBV11-2 and TRBJ1-2, with 10 positions matching TRBD1. CDR3 size: 19 residues. With V trimmed by 1 base and J by 7 bases, 18 bases remained unmatched. Per germline, CDR1 SGHAT and CDR2 FQNNGV. CDR3 nucleotide sequence: TGTGCCAGCAGCTTAGCCGTGCGGGGACAGGGGCCCTTCCGCCCTGGCTACACCTTC. This translates into CASSLAVRGQGPFRPGYTF.

The gene calls are TRBV3-1 and TRBJ2-5; the D call may be TRBD1 or TRBD2 (5 bases each). The CDR3 loop spans 14 amino acids. The V gene lost 6 bases and the J gene lost 5 bases, with 16 bases spanning the gap. Germline CDR1 is LGHDT and CDR2 is YNNKEL (reference sequence). The chain's CDR3 is CASSLAVGVETQYF. In DNA form, the CDR3 reads TGTGCCAGCAGTCTAGCTGTAGGGGTTGAGACCCAGTACTTC.

The chain joins TRBV6-2 or TRBV6-3 to TRBJ1-1; TRBD1 agrees at 8 bases. V shed 5 bases, J shed 1 base, and the junction held 6 bases outside the gene matches. Germline V gene sequence: CDR1 MNHEY, CDR2 SVGEGT. The CDR3 loop spans 15 amino acids. The CDR3 loop is CASSTTDRANTEAFF. DNA for the CDR3: TGTGCCAGCAGTACAACGGACAGGGCGAACACTGAAGCTTTCTTT.